These 18 T cell receptor beta chains share one sample of origin, sequenced in a study of molecular identifiers for immune sequencing clone quantification. TCRdb re-called the PCR reads through MiXCR, storing one row per CDR3 protein. The data show a few hundred thousand distinct CDR3 sequences, about 26% seen once. The sequencing sample was made of naive CD8+ T cells from blood, with Jurkat cell RNA spiked in. Subset in this sample: FACS-sorted CD8+CD4-CCR7+CD45RA+ naive T cells. These TCRs come from a human donor in good health. Some libraries in this study had Jurkat cell RNA spiked in.

This clonotype showed up just once. This chain links TRBV11-2 with TRBJ2-3; 7 bases align to TRBD1. Trimming took 3 bases from V and 5 from J; bases not matched to a gene: 2. This CDR3 is built from 13 residues. Germline loops: CDR1 SGHAT, CDR2 FQNNGV. CDR3 amino acids: CASSFPGGDTQYF. CDR3 DNA sequence: TGTGCCAGCAGCTTTCCAGGGGGAGATACGCAGTATTTT.

This chain links TRBV11-3 with TRBJ2-2; 8 bases are shared with TRBD1. CDR3 size: 17 residues. V was clipped by 5 bases and J by 6 bases; unmatched bases: 14. CDR1 and CDR2 (germline): SGHNT, YENEEA. This CDR3 is CASSLNQGAGFPGELFF. CDR3 nucleotide sequence: TGTGCCAGCAGCCTCAACCAGGGGGCAGGCTTTCCCGGGGAGCTGTTTTTT.

This clonotype occurred many times. V is TRBV4-3 and J is TRBJ2-1; 15 bases are shared with TRBD2. This CDR3 is 16 amino acids long. The V segment lost 4 bases and the J segment 5 bases; nucleotides outside the gene matches: 3. CDR1 and CDR2 (germline): LGHNA, YSLEER. The CDR3 coding sequence is TGCGCCAGCAGCCGTGGGACTAGCGGGAGGAACAATGAGCAGTTCTTC. Protein: CASSRGTSGRNNEQFF.

The J gene is TRBJ1-1, the V gene TRBV2; maybe TRBD1 (6 bases). The germline V and J ends were trimmed by 11 bases and 2 bases, with 12 bases remaining between them. CDR3 length equals 12 residues. The germline V gene encodes CDR1 SNHLY and CDR2 FYNNEI. In DNA, the CDR3 is TGTGCCGGCCTGGACAGAAACACTGAAGCTTTCTTT. Protein: CAGLDRNTEAFF.

This clonotype appeared a few times. This chain connects TRBV27 to TRBJ2-3; TRBD2 might be the D (5 bases). This CDR3 comprises 15 residues. Germline CDR1 reads MNHEY; CDR2 reads SMNVEV (reference sequence). The V gene lost 3 bases and the J gene lost 6 bases, with 16 bases spanning the gap. CDR3 protein: CASSFNTRSGDTQYF. CDR3 sequence (DNA): TGTGCCAGCAGTTTTAACACACGGTCGGGGGATACGCAGTATTTT.

This clonotype was seen more than once but under ten times. The DNA for the CDR3 is TGTGCCAGTACGGCAGGGGTGTACACTGAAGCTTTCTTT. Its protein product is CASTAGVYTEAFF. The rearrangement links TRBV19 to TRBJ1-1, with D possibly TRBD1 on 6 matching bases. The CDR3 totals 13 residues. Germline CDR1 is LNHDA and CDR2 is SQIVND (reference sequence). V gave up 7 bases and J gave up 3 bases, with 12 bases separating them. Variable domain in full (rest from reference TRBV19 and TRBJ1-1): DGGITQSPKYLFRKEGQNVTLSCEQNLNHDAMYWYRQDPGQGLRLIYYSQIVNDFQKGDIAEGYSVSREKKESFPLTVTSAQKNPTAFYLCASTAGVYTEAFFGQGTRLTVV.

The sample holds many counts of this clonotype. The chain carries TRBV4-1 and TRBJ1-5; D not certain. The germline gives CDR1 MGHRA, CDR2 YSYEKL. Trimming shortened V by 3 bases and J by 0 bases, and 12 bases separated the two germline ends. CDR3 length: 16 residues. The CDR3 bases are TGCGCCAGCAGCCAGGTTATAAGTAATAGCAATCAGCCCCAGCATTTT. It translates to CASSQVISNSNQPQHF.

This clonotype has more than one count but fewer than ten. The V gene is TRBV7-6, the J gene TRBJ1-3, with TRBD1 identical over 9 bases. With 4 bases clipped from V and 0 bases from J, the junction kept 4 bases outside the gene matches. The CDR3 extends over 16 amino acids. Germline lookup yields CDR1 SGHVS and CDR2 FNYEAQ. The CDR3 sequence is CASSWDRDLSGNTIYF. CDR3 sequence (DNA): TGTGCCAGCAGCTGGGACAGGGATCTCTCTGGAAACACCATATATTTT.

This chain joins TRBV14 and TRBJ2-7, with 7 positions matching TRBD1. This CDR3 comprises 16 residues. V lost 0 bases to trimming and J lost 2 bases; unmatched junction nucleotides: 7. Per germline, CDR1 SGHDN and CDR2 FVKESK. The CDR3 loop reads CASSQEIGTVTYEQYF. The CDR3 coding sequence is TGTGCCAGCAGCCAAGAGATAGGGACAGTGACCTACGAGCAGTACTTC.

This clonotype has a count of ten or more. V usage is TRBV7-6 and J usage is TRBJ2-5, with D perhaps TRBD2 (5 bases). The CDR3 has 15 amino acids. With 5 bases removed from V and 5 bases from J, the gap between germline ends came to 18 bases. Germline CDR1 and CDR2: SGHVS and FNYEAQ. The CDR3 protein is CASSGRDSPRETQYF. In nucleotides, the CDR3 is TGTGCCAGCAGCGGACGGGATTCACCCCGGGAGACCCAGTACTTC. The complete variable domain, with remaining parts taken from reference TRBV7-6 and TRBJ2-5, reads GAGVSQSPRYKVTKRGQDVALRCDPISGHVSLYWYRQALGQGPEFLTYFNYEAQQDKSGLPNDRFSAERPEGSISTLTIQRTEQRDSAMYRCASSGRDSPRETQYFGPGTRLLVL.

The chain links TRBV12-5 to TRBJ2-7; D is ambiguous. CDR3 size: 12 residues. Germline values: CDR1 LGHNT, CDR2 FRNRAP. V lost 6 bases and J 3 bases, leaving 9 bases between the germline ends. This chain's CDR3 is CASGPGRYEQYF. Here the CDR3 DNA reads TGTGCTAGTGGCCCGGGCCGCTACGAGCAGTACTTC.

This clonotype was seen a few times. This chain links TRBV5-4 with TRBJ2-5, with a weak D call TRBD1 (5 bases). Germline V gene lookup returns CDR1 SGHNT and CDR2 YYREEE (reference sequence). CDR3 size: 16 residues. V was clipped by 2 bases and J by 5 bases, with 19 bases between them. The CDR3 DNA reads as TGTGCCAGCAGCTTTACCTGGGGCCAAGGAGAGGAGACCCAGTACTTC. It yields the protein CASSFTWGQGEETQYF.

This rearrangement joins TRBV10-2 to TRBJ1-6, with D uncertain. Germline V CDR1 and CDR2: WSHSY, SAAADI. V was shortened by 2 bases and J by 7 bases, with 15 bases between the two germline ends. The CDR3 totals 16 residues. The CDR3 DNA reads as TGCGCCAGCAGTGAGCCCTCCAGCTCATCGAATTCACCCCTCCACTTT. Translated, it gives CASSEPSSSSNSPLHF.

With respect to this clonotype: This may be a read error, as it is one base from a much larger clone. This chain connects TRBV5-1 to TRBJ2-3; 10 nucleotides align to TRBD2. The CDR3 sequence is 16 residues long. Germline assignment: CDR1 SGHRS and CDR2 YFSETQ. The chain's CDR3 is CASSASGLAVTDTQNF. CDR3 DNA: TGCGCCAGCAGCGCCTCCGGACTAGCGGTCACAGATACGCAGAATTTT.

This clonotype was seen many times. The chain uses TRBV20-1 and TRBJ2-7; 9 bases are shared with TRBD1. V lost 6 bases to trimming and J lost 0 bases; unmatched junction nucleotides: 6. The V gene's germline CDR1 is DFQATT and CDR2 SNEGSKA (reference sequence). The CDR3 consists of 14 residues. DNA for the CDR3: TGCAGTGCGAGTGACAGGGGGAGCTCCTACGAGCAGTACTTC. Translated: CSASDRGSSYEQYF.

This sequence joins TRBV2 and TRBJ2-7; D might be TRBD2 (6 bases). Germline-derived CDR1 and CDR2 are SNHLY and FYNNEI. V lost 3 bases to trimming and J lost 0 bases, with 12 bases between them. The CDR3 runs 15 residues. CDR3 bases: TGTGCCAGCAGTGATTTGGAGGGGACCTCCTACGAGCAGTACTTC. Translated: CASSDLEGTSYEQYF.

The table lists this clonotype with many counts. This sequence joins TRBV4-3 and TRBJ2-7, with 7 bases matching TRBD1. V gave up 0 bases and J gave up 3 bases; unmatched junction bases: 2. The CDR3 is 14 amino acids. CDR1 and CDR2 (germline): LGHNA, YSLEER. The CDR3 DNA reads as TGCGCCAGCAGCCAAGATGACAGGGACTACGAGCAGTACTTC. Its translation: CASSQDDRDYEQYF.

This clonotype occurred a few times. The chain combines TRBV27 with TRBJ2-1; TRBD1 aligns across 11 bases. The CDR3 spans 13 residues. CDR1 is MNHEY, CDR2 SMNVEV, per germline (reference sequence). V lost 6 bases and J lost 7; bases outside the gene matches: 2. CDR3 amino acids: CASRGTGGNEQFF. CDR3 nucleotides: TGTGCCAGCAGGGGGACAGGGGGGAATGAGCAGTTCTTC.